The 4 T cell receptor beta chains presented below share a single source sample, sequenced in a study of T cells expressing NK-cell markers (dated by TCRdb to 2020 to 2022). The library was produced with 5' RACE. The sequencing machine was an Illumina HiSeq 2000. Each CDR3 protein sequence appears as one entry after TCRdb reprocessed the reads, and no DNA is included. The table of this sample itemizes roughly 450,000 distinct CDR3 sequences. 1.4% of the sample comes from the top ten. Sequencing was carried out using blood T cells: a sorted CD56 or NKG2C T cell subset, CD4+ or CD8+ T cells, or bulk PBMC T cells (not recorded which). These receptors were collected from a woman in her forties or fifties in good health. Donor details come from another sample of the same person, matched by shared clones.

This chain uses TRBV10-3 with TRBJ2-3; with no DNA, the TCRdb D assignment of TRBD2 cannot be verified. There are 16 residues in the CDR3. Germline V gene lookup returns CDR1 ENHRY and CDR2 SYGVKD. The CDR3 protein is CAISGLSPSGTDTQYF.

The chain couples TRBV12-3 or TRBV12-4 to TRBJ2-1; TCRdb names TRBD1, which stays unverified in the absence of DNA. CDR3 length: 14 residues. CDR3 region: CASTTLTVSGTQFF.

The rearrangement joins TRBV12-3 or TRBV12-4 to TRBJ2-3; TCRdb's assignment of TRBD2 cannot be checked, as there is no DNA. CDR3 size: 12 residues. The chain's CDR3 is CASSSAGTSFYF.

V and J are TRBV20-1 and TRBJ2-7; TCRdb outputs TRBD1, but without DNA this stays unchecked. The germline V gene encodes CDR1 DFQATT and CDR2 SNEGSKA (reference sequence). The CDR3 is 15 residues long. The CDR3 region is CSARDLVGEPYEQYF.